A selection of T cell receptor beta chains follows, all from one sample in a study of shared clonotypes between healthy human individuals. Libraries were prepared by immunoSEQ multiplex PCR; TCRdb keeps only in-frame clonotypes and omits some of them. The sample lists about 510,000 clones; roughly 78% were seen once. The specimen sequenced was PBMCs. Receptors originate from a woman aged 40-49 years in good health. Some clones in this sample may be carry-over from other donors' samples. Each CDR3 is given with its conserved first and last residue. A D gene is named only where the DNA matches it firmly. The size entry is marked missing in some rows and otherwise reads once, few, many or a size class.

j_call: TRBJ2-7
d_call: TRBD1
clone_size: few
v_call: TRBV5-1
cdr3_aa: CASSLIALRQGRPYEQYF
cdr3_nt: TGCGCCAGCAGCTTGATCGCCCTCAGACAGGGGCGTCCCTACGAGCAGTACTTC

j_call: TRBJ2-3
d_call: NA
clone_size: NA
v_call: TRBV11-2
cdr3_aa: CASSLDLGADTQYF
cdr3_nt: TGTGCCAGCAGCTTAGATTTGGGTGCAGATACGCAGTATTTT

j_call: TRBJ2-5
d_call: TRBD2
clone_size: NA
v_call: TRBV7-2
cdr3_aa: CASSPGVSSGDQETQYF
cdr3_nt: TGTGCCAGCAGCCCAGGGGTGTCTAGCGGGGACCAAGAGACCCAGTACTTC

j_call: TRBJ1-1
d_call: NA
clone_size: NA
v_call: TRBV14
cdr3_aa: CASSQATGSSEAFF
cdr3_nt: TGTGCCAGCAGCCAAGCGACAGGCTCCTCTGAAGCTTTCTTT

j_call: TRBJ2-6
d_call: TRBD1
clone_size: once
v_call: TRBV9
cdr3_aa: CASSVRTGGSGANVLTF
cdr3_nt: TGTGCCAGCAGCGTAAGGACAGGCGGCTCTGGGGCCAACGTCCTGACTTTC

j_call: TRBJ2-2
d_call: TRBD1
clone_size: NA
v_call: TRBV5-1
cdr3_aa: CASSLSPQGKTGELFF
cdr3_nt: TGCGCCAGCAGCTTGTCTCCACAGGGGAAAACCGGGGAGCTGTTTTTT

j_call: TRBJ2-3
d_call: NA
clone_size: NA
v_call: TRBV19
cdr3_aa: CASSIVLPGTDTQYF
cdr3_nt: TGTGCCAGTAGTATTGTCCTCCCCGGCACAGATACGCAGTATTTT

j_call: TRBJ2-7
d_call: NA
clone_size: NA
v_call: TRBV10-3
cdr3_aa: CAISEGQSIGPEQYF
cdr3_nt: TGTGCCATCAGTGAGGGACAGTCGATAGGTCCCGAGCAGTACTTC

j_call: TRBJ1-1
d_call: TRBD1
clone_size: few
v_call: TRBV2
cdr3_aa: CASSAQGAYTEAFF
cdr3_nt: TGTGCCAGCAGTGCACAGGGGGCCTACACTGAAGCTTTCTTT

j_call: TRBJ1-6
d_call: TRBD1
clone_size: NA
v_call: TRBV27
cdr3_aa: CASSSYLGQGGSPLHF
cdr3_nt: TGTGCCAGCAGCTCTTATTTGGGACAGGGAGGCTCACCCCTCCACTTT

j_call: TRBJ2-1
d_call: NA
clone_size: NA
v_call: TRBV7-8
cdr3_aa: CASSSPLKSSYNEQFF
cdr3_nt: TGTGCCAGCAGCTCACCTCTTAAGTCTAGCTACAATGAGCAGTTCTTC

j_call: TRBJ2-5
d_call: NA
clone_size: NA
v_call: TRBV7-3
cdr3_aa: CASSPGPAWETQYF
cdr3_nt: TGTGCCAGCAGCCCGGGCCCCGCGTGGGAGACCCAGTACTTC

j_call: TRBJ2-7
d_call: TRBD2
clone_size: few
v_call: TRBV28
cdr3_aa: CASSSRVSTSRPYEQYF
cdr3_nt: TGTGCCAGCAGTTCCCGCGTTTCGACTAGCAGGCCCTACGAGCAGTACTTC

j_call: TRBJ2-6
d_call: NA
clone_size: NA
v_call: TRBV5-5
cdr3_aa: CASSFGPSYTGANVLTF
cdr3_nt: TGTGCCAGCAGCTTCGGACCTTCCTACACTGGGGCCAACGTCCTGACTTTC

j_call: TRBJ2-1
d_call: TRBD2
clone_size: NA
v_call: TRBV27
cdr3_aa: CASRGTSGNYNEQFF
cdr3_nt: TGTGCCAGCCGCGGGACTAGCGGGAACTACAATGAGCAGTTCTTC

j_call: TRBJ1-3
d_call: NA
clone_size: NA
v_call: TRBV9
cdr3_aa: CASSVQGTAGNTIYF
cdr3_nt: TGTGCCAGCAGCGTTCAGGGTACGGCTGGAAACACCATATATTTT

j_call: TRBJ2-7
d_call: NA
clone_size: NA
v_call: TRBV28
cdr3_aa: CASSFPGTIYEQYF
cdr3_nt: TGTGCCAGCAGTTTTCCGGGCACCATATACGAGCAGTACTTC

j_call: TRBJ2-7
d_call: NA
clone_size: NA
v_call: TRBV7-9
cdr3_aa: CASSLQGYEQYF
cdr3_nt: TGTGCCAGCAGCTTGCAGGGTTACGAGCAGTACTTC

j_call: TRBJ2-2
d_call: NA
clone_size: NA
v_call: TRBV7-9
cdr3_aa: CVNAAGWGRRNTGELFF
cdr3_nt: TGTGTCAATGCAGCCGGTTGGGGCAGGAGGAACACCGGGGAGCTGTTTTTT

j_call: TRBJ2-1
d_call: NA
clone_size: NA
v_call: TRBV19
cdr3_aa: CASSIVAGAGEQFF
cdr3_nt: TGTGCCAGTAGTATAGTTGCGGGGGCGGGAGAGCAGTTCTTC

j_call: TRBJ2-5
d_call: TRBD1
clone_size: many
v_call: TRBV5-8
cdr3_aa: CASSDRGRGTETQYF
cdr3_nt: TGTGCCAGCAGCGACAGGGGCCGGGGTACAGAGACCCAGTACTTC

j_call: TRBJ1-5
d_call: TRBD1
clone_size: NA
v_call: TRBV19
cdr3_aa: CASMNRGYQPQHF
cdr3_nt: TGTGCCAGTATGAACAGGGGTTATCAGCCCCAGCATTTT

j_call: TRBJ2-5
d_call: TRBD1
clone_size: few
v_call: TRBV30
cdr3_aa: CAWTTGDAKRTQYF
cdr3_nt: TGTGCCTGGACCACAGGGGACGCCAAGAGAACCCAGTACTTC

j_call: TRBJ2-5
d_call: TRBD2
clone_size: NA
v_call: TRBV9
cdr3_aa: CASSPRGGLEGETQYF
cdr3_nt: TGTGCCAGCAGCCCCCGGGGGGGGCTAGAAGGGGAGACCCAGTACTTC

j_call: TRBJ1-2
d_call: TRBD1
clone_size: NA
v_call: TRBV9
cdr3_aa: CASSVSGGYGYTF
cdr3_nt: TGTGCCAGCAGCGTATCAGGGGGGTACGGCTACACCTTC

j_call: TRBJ2-5
d_call: NA
clone_size: NA
v_call: TRBV7-2
cdr3_aa: CASSSYQETQYF
cdr3_nt: TGTGCCAGCAGCTCGTACCAAGAGACCCAGTACTTC

j_call: TRBJ2-5
d_call: NA
clone_size: once
v_call: TRBV30
cdr3_aa: CAWNGGDPQETQYF
cdr3_nt: TGTGCCTGGAATGGGGGAGATCCCCAAGAGACCCAGTACTTC

j_call: TRBJ2-3
d_call: TRBD2
clone_size: few
v_call: TRBV6-1
cdr3_aa: CASSEASGSVDTQYF
cdr3_nt: TGTGCCAGCAGTGAAGCTAGCGGGAGTGTAGATACGCAGTATTTT

j_call: TRBJ1-5
d_call: TRBD1
clone_size: medium-sized
v_call: TRBV6-1
cdr3_aa: CASSGQTGHSQPQHF
cdr3_nt: TGTGCCAGCAGTGGGCAGACAGGGCATAGTCAGCCCCAGCATTTT

j_call: TRBJ1-3
d_call: NA
clone_size: NA
v_call: TRBV28
cdr3_aa: CASRPPLSGNTIYF
cdr3_nt: TGTGCCAGCAGGCCCCCCCTCTCTGGAAACACCATATATTTT

j_call: TRBJ1-2
d_call: TRBD1
clone_size: NA
v_call: TRBV2
cdr3_aa: CASSLLAGGHGYTF
cdr3_nt: TGTGCCAGCAGTCTCCTGGCAGGGGGCCATGGCTACACCTTC

j_call: TRBJ1-5
d_call: NA
clone_size: NA
v_call: TRBV4-1
cdr3_aa: CASSQEWARGPQHF
cdr3_nt: TGCGCCAGCAGCCAAGAGTGGGCTAGGGGGCCCCAGCATTTT

j_call: TRBJ2-2
d_call: TRBD1
clone_size: NA
v_call: TRBV19
cdr3_aa: CASSMGQGNTGELFF
cdr3_nt: TGTGCCAGTAGTATGGGACAGGGCAACACCGGGGAGCTGTTTTTT

j_call: TRBJ2-2
d_call: TRBD2
clone_size: NA
v_call: TRBV9
cdr3_aa: CASSPPRTGGRIEGTGELFF
cdr3_nt: TGTGCCAGCAGCCCCCCGAGGACGGGGGGAAGGATCGAGGGCACCGGGGAGCTGTTTTTT

j_call: TRBJ2-1
d_call: NA
clone_size: NA
v_call: TRBV28
cdr3_aa: CASSRSLDYNEQFF
cdr3_nt: TGTGCCAGCAGTCGTTCGCTGGATTACAATGAGCAGTTCTTC

j_call: TRBJ2-1
d_call: NA
clone_size: NA
v_call: TRBV7-3
cdr3_aa: CASSFLQGPHEQFF
cdr3_nt: TGTGCCAGCAGCTTCCTTCAAGGGCCCCATGAGCAGTTCTTC

j_call: TRBJ1-1
d_call: NA
clone_size: NA
v_call: TRBV6-5
cdr3_aa: CASGRGVEAFF
cdr3_nt: TGTGCCAGCGGAAGGGGGGTTGAAGCTTTCTTT

j_call: TRBJ1-2
d_call: NA
clone_size: NA
v_call: TRBV10-1
cdr3_aa: CASGTRAGSNYGYTF
cdr3_nt: TGCGCCAGCGGGACGAGGGCAGGCTCCAACTATGGCTACACCTTC

j_call: TRBJ1-1
d_call: NA
clone_size: few
v_call: TRBV27
cdr3_aa: CASSFDRTNTEAFF
cdr3_nt: TGTGCCAGCAGCTTCGACAGAACGAACACTGAAGCTTTCTTT

j_call: TRBJ2-7
d_call: NA
clone_size: NA
v_call: TRBV11-1
cdr3_aa: CASSLGGASYEQYF
cdr3_nt: TGTGCCAGCAGCTTAGGCGGGGCCTCCTACGAGCAGTACTTC

j_call: TRBJ1-5
d_call: TRBD1
clone_size: NA
v_call: TRBV12-5
cdr3_aa: CASGTDRGRGQPQHF
cdr3_nt: TGTGCTAGTGGTACTGACAGGGGGCGAGGTCAGCCCCAGCATTTT

j_call: TRBJ1-1
d_call: TRBD1
clone_size: once
v_call: TRBV7-9
cdr3_aa: CASSSWDSRTEAFF
cdr3_nt: TGTGCCAGCAGCTCCTGGGACAGCAGGACTGAAGCTTTCTTT

j_call: TRBJ1-1
d_call: NA
clone_size: NA
v_call: TRBV27
cdr3_aa: CASSPRDRAGQAFF
cdr3_nt: TGTGCCAGCAGTCCCAGGGACCGCGCTGGGCAAGCTTTCTTT